What follows are 15 T cell receptor beta chains derived from one specimen sequenced in a study of blood T cell repertoires in COVID-19 (dated by TCRdb to about 2020). Libraries were constructed by the immunoSEQ multiplex PCR assay. The table comes from immuneACCESS by way of TCRdb, which keeps in-frame sequences with V and J called. Part of the clones is missing from these tables; in studies checked, under half for an unresolved V gene and the rest for unknown reasons. The sample table records 200,000 or so clones; roughly 84% of these occur just once. The top ten clones comprise approximately 5.1% of the sample. Sequencing input: peripheral blood. The source is an older woman who had recovered from COVID-19.

The table lists this clone with a count of one. The rearrangement links TRBV5-4 to TRBJ1-2, with D possibly TRBD1 on 5 matching bases. The germline V and J ends were trimmed by 6 bases and 2 bases, with 14 bases remaining between them. The germline V gene has CDR1 SGHNT and CDR2 YYREEE (reference sequence). The CDR3 spans 14 residues. CDR3 DNA sequence: TGTGCCAGCATGGACAAAACCCGGAACTATGGCTACACCTTC. It encodes CASMDKTRNYGYTF. The variable domain in full, with the rest retrieved from reference TRBV5-4 and TRBJ1-2, is ETGVTQSPTHLIKTRGQQVTLRCSSQSGHNTVSWYQQALGQGPQFIFQYYREEENGRGNFPPRFSGLQFPNYSSELNVNALELDDSALYLCASMDKTRNYGYTFGSGTRLTVV.

The rearrangement joins TRBV15 to TRBJ2-3, with TRBD1 as a possible D gene (6 bases). Germline V lookup: CDR1 LNHNV, CDR2 YYDKDF (reference sequence). This CDR3 comprises 14 residues. V was trimmed by 11 bases and J by 3 bases, leaving 18 bases between them. This chain's CDR3 is CAARTAIVTDTQYF. DNA of the CDR3: TGTGCCGCGAGGACAGCGATTGTGACAGATACGCAGTATTTT. Drawing the rest from reference TRBV15 and TRBJ2-3, the complete variable domain is DAMVIQNPRYQVTQFGKPVTLSCSQTLNHNVMYWYQQKSSQAPKLLFHYYDKDFNNEADTPDNFQSRRPNTSFCFLDIRSPGLGDTAMYLCAARTAIVTDTQYFGPGTRLTVL.

The rearrangement uses TRBV7-2 and TRBJ2-2; D is perhaps TRBD2 (6 bases). Trimming stripped 4 bases from V and 2 bases from J, with 20 bases between. Germline lookup yields CDR1 SGHTA and CDR2 FQGNSA. CDR3 size: 18 residues. As DNA, the CDR3 is TGTGCCAGCAGCTCTGGAGGTGGGGGGAACGTAAACACCGGGGAGCTGTTTTTT. As protein: CASSSGGGGNVNTGELFF. Full variable domain (remainder filled in from reference TRBV7-2 and TRBJ2-2): GAGVSQSPSNKVTEKGKDVELRCDPISGHTALYWYRQSLGQGLEFLIYFQGNSAPDKSGLPSDRFSAERTGGSVSTLTIQRTQQEDSAVYLCASSSGGGGNVNTGELFFGEGSRLTVL.

This chain connects TRBV6-9 to TRBJ1-2; D gene unclear. CDR1 is MNHGY, CDR2 SVAAGI, per germline. There are 11 residues in the CDR3. Between the trimmed V and J ends, which lost 6 bases and 7 bases, there was a span of 9 bases. CDR3 region: CASSYHFGYTF. CDR3 DNA: TGTGCCAGCAGCTACCACTTTGGCTACACCTTC.

This sequence joins TRBV6-2 or TRBV6-3 and TRBJ1-1, with D unclear. Trimming took 5 bases from V and 0 from J, leaving 16 bases between them. This CDR3 is 16 amino acids long. Germline assignment: CDR1 MNHEY and CDR2 SVGEGT. CDR3 bases: TGTGCCAGCAGTATCCTCTTGGCCCAAATGAACACTGAAGCTTTCTTT. This codes for CASSILLAQMNTEAFF.

V is TRBV5-6 and J is TRBJ2-7; 13 nucleotides match TRBD2. Germline values: CDR1 SGHDT, CDR2 YYEEEE. The V segment lost 0 bases and the J segment 0 bases; nucleotides outside the gene matches: 6. CDR3 length equals 18 residues. CDR3 nucleotides: TGTGCCAGCAGCTTGGGACTAGCGGGGGGTCCGAGCTCCTACGAGCAGTACTTC. Translating it yields CASSLGLAGGPSSYEQYF.

The genes are TRBV12-3 or TRBV12-4 and TRBJ1-5, with TRBD1 identical over 8 bases. The CDR3 is 13 amino acids. The ends lost 6 bases at V and 7 bases at J; junction bases unmatched: 5. CDR3 sequence reads: CASRGTGEQPQHF. The CDR3 coding sequence is TGTGCCAGCAGGGGGACAGGTGAACAGCCCCAGCATTTT.

The chain is built from TRBV27 and TRBJ2-2; a possible D gene is TRBD1 (6 bases). The germline CDR1 and CDR2 sequences are MNHEY and SMNVEV (reference sequence). The CDR3 extends over 14 amino acids. V lost 5 bases and J lost 3, with 10 bases in between. The CDR3 is CASSRDTYTGELFF. The CDR3 DNA reads as TGTGCCAGCAGTCGGGACACATACACCGGGGAGCTGTTTTTT.

This chain links TRBV6-2 or TRBV6-3 with TRBJ1-2; 12 bases align to TRBD1. CDR3 length: 17 amino acids. With 6 bases clipped from V and 4 bases from J, the junction kept 12 bases outside the gene matches. The germline gives CDR1 MNHEY, CDR2 SVGEGT. CDR3 amino acids: CASSTGTGGGVPYGYTF. The CDR3 bases are TGTGCCAGCAGCACCGGGACAGGGGGCGGCGTTCCCTATGGCTACACCTTC.

V and J are TRBV5-5 and TRBJ2-1; 13 nucleotides align to TRBD2. The CDR3 is made up of 20 amino acids. In germline, CDR1 is SGHKS, CDR2 YYEKEE (reference sequence). The trim removed 3 bases at V and 0 bases at J, leaving 12 bases unmatched. This chain's CDR3 is CASSSSPGLAGSSSYNEQFF. The DNA of the CDR3 is TGTGCCAGCAGCTCATCGCCGGGACTAGCGGGGTCATCCTCCTACAATGAGCAGTTCTTC.

The chain has TRBV2 and TRBJ2-2; 7 nucleotides match TRBD1. This CDR3 spans 16 amino acids. Germline V gene data show CDR1 as SNHLY and CDR2 as FYNNEI. The trim removed 8 bases at V and 2 bases at J, leaving 11 bases unmatched. The CDR3 nucleotides read TGTGCCAGCCAGGGGGTCGAGTGGCACAACACCGGGGAGCTGTTTTTT. Its translation: CASQGVEWHNTGELFF.

The rearrangement links TRBV30 to TRBJ1-2, with D unclear. The CDR3 contains 14 residues. V was clipped by 2 bases and J by 4 bases, with 14 bases between them. From germline, CDR1 is GTSNPN and CDR2 SVGIG (reference sequence). The CDR3 DNA reads as TGTGCCTGGAGTAACCCGAGGGAGGGCTATGGCTACACCTTC. This encodes CAWSNPREGYGYTF.

The chain combines TRBV7-9 with TRBJ2-5; unclear D gene. CDR3 length: 15 amino acids. Germline values: CDR1 SEHNR, CDR2 FQNEAQ (reference sequence). Trimming pared 0 bases from V and 2 bases from J, leaving 10 bases between. The CDR3 DNA reads as TGTGCCAGCAGCTTAGCTTCCGGGTGGCAAGAGACCCAGTACTTC. Its translation: CASSLASGWQETQYF.

The chain joins TRBV11-2 to TRBJ1-2; 8 nucleotides agree with TRBD1. Germline V gives CDR1 SGHAT, CDR2 FQNNGV. Trimming removed 5 bases from V and 8 bases from J; junction bases left unmatched: 7. The CDR3 length is 13 residues. The CDR3 bases are TGTGCCAGCAGCCCACAGGGGGGCGACGGCTACACCTTC. Protein: CASSPQGGDGYTF. The full variable domain, completed using reference TRBV11-2 and TRBJ1-2, is EAGVAQSPRYKIIEKRQSVAFWCNPISGHATLYWYQQILGQGPKLLIQFQNNGVVDDSQLPKDRFSAERLKGVDSTLKIQPAKLEDSAVYLCASSPQGGDGYTFGSGTRLTVV.

This sequence joins TRBV11-2 and TRBJ1-2, with a weak D call TRBD1 (6 bases). Germline-derived CDR1 and CDR2 are SGHAT and FQNNGV. This CDR3 spans 14 amino acids. The V end was cut by 8 bases, the J end by 4 bases, with 17 bases between. The CDR3 bases are TGTGCCAGCGGTACTCTGGCAGGGGCCTATGGCTACACCTTC. Encoded protein: CASGTLAGAYGYTF. Drawing the rest from reference TRBV11-2 and TRBJ1-2, the complete variable domain is EAGVAQSPRYKIIEKRQSVAFWCNPISGHATLYWYQQILGQGPKLLIQFQNNGVVDDSQLPKDRFSAERLKGVDSTLKIQPAKLEDSAVYLCASGTLAGAYGYTFGSGTRLTVV.